The 20 T cell receptor beta chains listed next were all sequenced from one sample in a study of cytotoxic CD8 clonotypes in ibrutinib-treated CLL (dated by TCRdb to the early 2020s). The method behind the library was the immunoSEQ multiplex PCR assay. Not all clones reach the TCRdb copy of this immuneACCESS table, which keeps in-frame sequences only. Checked studies attribute under half of the gap to unresolved V genes and leave the rest unexplained. Across this sample there are some 130,000 clones, with around 93% seen only once. Roughly 10% of the sample rests with the top ten. The label giving this sample's time point can be read as: approximately eleven months on ibrutinib. Sample: PBMCs, taken after 12 months of ibrutinib treatment. These receptors were taken from a human donor with chronic lymphocytic leukemia.

CDR3 in amino acids: CASSLSGGLEAFF. Here the CDR3 DNA reads TGTGCCAGCAGCTTAAGCGGGGGGCTAGAGGCTTTCTTT. The V gene is TRBV7-3, the J gene TRBJ1-1, with TRBD1 as a possible D gene (6 bases). There are 13 residues in the CDR3. Germline V gene lookup returns CDR1 SGHTA and CDR2 FQGTGA. Trimming removed 1 base from V and 11 bases from J, with 14 bases in between.

In its sample, this clone was seen once. The genes are TRBV19 and TRBJ1-2, with a tentative D call TRBD1 (6 bases). The CDR3 runs to 15 residues. Germline V gene lookup returns CDR1 LNHDA and CDR2 SQIVND (reference sequence). V was cut by 7 bases and J by 0 bases, with 15 bases left in between. DNA for the CDR3: TGTGCCAGTAAAGCAGGGGCCGTCTCTAACTATGGCTACACCTTC. Translating gives CASKAGAVSNYGYTF.

The chain is built from TRBV18 and TRBJ2-7; tentatively, D is TRBD2 (5 bases). V lost 2 bases and J lost 5, with 16 bases in between. From germline, CDR1 is KGHSH and CDR2 LQKENI. This CDR3 is built from 15 residues. CDR3 coding DNA: TGTGCCAGCTCACCAAAGGCCGGGCCGGGGAACGAGCAGTACTTC. It translates to CASSPKAGPGNEQYF.

The chain carries TRBV6-1 and TRBJ2-1; 10 bases align to TRBD2. Germline CDR1 is MNHNS and CDR2 is SASEGT. Germline trimming cut 8 bases from V and 5 bases from J; bases unmatched to any gene: 6. The CDR3 contains 14 residues. CDR3 protein: CASAGLADNNEQFF. CDR3 nucleotide sequence: TGTGCCAGCGCTGGACTAGCGGATAACAATGAGCAGTTCTTC.

J is TRBJ2-7 and V is TRBV28; tentatively, D is TRBD1 (6 bases). The germline V and J ends were trimmed by 6 bases and 3 bases, with 21 bases remaining between them. The CDR3 has 16 residues. Germline lookup yields CDR1 MDHEN and CDR2 SYDVKM. The CDR3 DNA reads as TGTGCCAGCAGCAAACAGGGATATCGAGGGGACTACGAGCAGTACTTC. This encodes CASSKQGYRGDYEQYF.

The chain combines TRBV2 with TRBJ1-1, with no clear D. The CDR3 extends over 17 amino acids. Trimming removed 2 bases at V and 0 bases at J, with 16 bases between. CDR1 and CDR2 from the germline V gene are SNHLY and FYNNEI. The CDR3 here is CASSEYPQQVMNTEAFF. The CDR3 bases are TGTGCCAGCAGTGAATATCCACAGCAAGTCATGAACACTGAAGCTTTCTTT.

This clone was seen only a few times. The chain joins TRBV2 to TRBJ1-4; D gene unclear. The germline CDR1 and CDR2 sequences are SNHLY and FYNNEI. Between the trimmed V and J ends, which lost 6 bases and 5 bases, there was a span of 10 bases. The CDR3 totals 13 residues. CDR3 amino acids: CASRRRSNEKLFF. DNA of the CDR3: TGTGCCAGCAGGAGAAGGAGCAATGAAAAACTGTTTTTT.

The chain uses TRBV6-6 and TRBJ2-4; D ambiguous. CDR3 length: 16 residues. With 4 bases removed from V and 0 bases from J, the gap between germline ends came to 13 bases. Germline-derived CDR1 and CDR2 are MNHNY and SVGAGI (reference sequence). CDR3 loop: CASSSAELLAKNIQYF. In DNA form, the CDR3 reads TGTGCCAGCAGTTCGGCGGAGTTACTAGCCAAAAACATTCAGTACTTC.

This clone has only a few counts. The chain uses TRBV5-1 and TRBJ2-1; perhaps TRBD1 as D (5 bases). Per germline, CDR1 SGHRS and CDR2 YFSETQ. V gave up 4 bases and J gave up 3 bases, with 14 bases separating them. The CDR3 consists of 15 residues. CDR3 in amino acids: CASSPNGADYNEQFF. Written as DNA, the CDR3 is TGCGCCAGCAGCCCCAATGGGGCCGACTACAATGAGCAGTTCTTC.

The rearrangement joins TRBV27 to TRBJ1-5; 10 nucleotides align to TRBD1. Germline assignment: CDR1 MNHEY and CDR2 SMNVEV (reference sequence). This CDR3 comprises 17 residues. V was clipped by 4 bases and J by 3 bases; unmatched bases: 9. The CDR3 region has the DNA TGTGCCAGCAGTTACAGATCGGGACAGGGGATCAATCAGCCCCAGCATTTT. Its translation: CASSYRSGQGINQPQHF.

This chain links TRBV11-2 with TRBJ2-1; no definite D call. The germline CDR1 and CDR2 sequences are SGHAT and FQNNGV. Trimming took off 2 bases at V and 9 bases at J, with 11 bases between the two ends. The CDR3 has 13 amino acids. This CDR3 reads CASSLYSRSEQFF. CDR3 sequence (DNA): TGTGCCAGCAGCTTATACTCCAGGAGTGAGCAGTTCTTC.

The chain carries TRBV7-2 and TRBJ2-1, with no clear D. Germline CDR1 SGHTA, CDR2 FQGNSA. The ends were cut back, 1 base at V and 3 bases at J, with 10 bases in the middle. The CDR3 contains 15 residues. The CDR3 coding sequence is TGTGCCAGCAGCTTAGGTGACTCGGACTACAATGAGCAGTTCTTC. Amino acids: CASSLGDSDYNEQFF. The whole variable domain, remainder taken from reference TRBV7-2 and TRBJ2-1, is GAGVSQSPSNKVTEKGKDVELRCDPISGHTALYWYRQSLGQGLEFLIYFQGNSAPDKSGLPSDRFSAERTGGSVSTLTIQRTQQEDSAVYLCASSLGDSDYNEQFFGPGTRLTVL.

V usage is TRBV28 and J usage is TRBJ2-7; a weak D match, TRBD1 (5 bases). V lost 1 base, J lost 0 bases, and 10 bases lay in between. Germline assignment: CDR1 MDHEN and CDR2 SYDVKM. The CDR3 runs 15 residues. CDR3 coding DNA: TGTGCCAGCAGTTTATCCAGGGCCTTCTCCTACGAGCAGTACTTC. This translates into CASSLSRAFSYEQYF.

The V gene is TRBV5-1, the J gene TRBJ2-7; perhaps TRBD1 as D (6 bases). CDR1 and CDR2 (germline): SGHRS, YFSETQ. V was clipped by 0 bases and J by 6 bases, with 10 bases between them. The CDR3 totals 13 residues. The CDR3: CASSLVRGGEQYF. Here the CDR3 DNA reads TGCGCCAGCAGCTTGGTTAGAGGGGGCGAGCAGTACTTC.

This clone was recorded once. The V and J genes are TRBV18 and TRBJ2-7; D is tentatively TRBD1 or TRBD2 (5 bases each). Trimming left V 6 bases short and J 2 bases short, with 14 bases between. Germline V CDR1 and CDR2: KGHSH, LQKENI. The CDR3 spans 14 residues. CDR3 in amino acids: CASSWGQGPYEQYF. The CDR3 DNA follows: TGTGCCAGCTCCTGGGGCCAGGGACCCTACGAGCAGTACTTC.

The chain links TRBV29-1 to TRBJ2-7, with unresolved D. CDR1 and CDR2 from the germline V gene are SQVTM and ANQGSEA. Trimming took 2 bases from V and 3 from J, leaving 17 bases between them. The CDR3 extends over 15 amino acids. The CDR3 region has the DNA TGCAGCGTTGAAATACCTGGTCTTTCGGTCTACGAGCAGTACTTC. Protein: CSVEIPGLSVYEQYF.

A few counts support this clone. The chain is built from TRBV7-8 and TRBJ1-5; D gene unclear. The CDR3 is 14 residues long. The V gene's germline CDR1 is SGHVS and CDR2 FQNEAQ. The V and J ends lost 0 bases and 7 bases respectively, with 10 bases between them. The CDR3 loop is CASSLALGNQPQHF. The CDR3 region has the DNA TGTGCCAGCAGCTTAGCCCTGGGAAACCAGCCCCAGCATTTT. The complete variable domain, with remaining parts taken from reference TRBV7-8 and TRBJ1-5, reads GAGVSQSPRYKVAKRGQDVALRCDPISGHVSLFWYQQALGQGPEFLTYFQNEAQLDKSGLPSDRFFAERPEGSVSTLKIQRTQQEDSAVYLCASSLALGNQPQHFGDGTRLSIL.

The V gene is TRBV25-1, the J gene TRBJ2-7; 13 bases agree with TRBD2. V gave up 1 base and J gave up 8 bases; unmatched junction bases: 14. CDR3 length: 18 residues. Germline lookup yields CDR1 MGHDK and CDR2 SYGVNS. The CDR3 DNA is TGTGCCAGCAGTGAATCTGCGGCAGGACTAGCGGGAGTGGGTAAGCAGTACTTC. It is translated as CASSESAAGLAGVGKQYF.

V usage is TRBV10-3 and J usage is TRBJ2-7; TRBD2 aligns across 14 bases. J was trimmed by 2 bases and V by 6 bases; bases with no gene match: 18. This CDR3 comprises 20 residues. Germline V CDR1 and CDR2: ENHRY, SYGVKD. The CDR3 DNA is TGTGCCATCAGGGAATCCGCGGGACTAGCGGGAGCGGGGTCGGCCTACGAGCAGTACTTC. It encodes CAIRESAGLAGAGSAYEQYF.

The chain employs TRBV6-6 and TRBJ2-1, with 7 bases aligning to TRBD2. Trimming cost V 0 bases and J 10 bases; bases outside gene matches: 3. The CDR3 is 13 residues long. Germline CDR1 and CDR2: MNHNY and SVGAGI (reference sequence). CDR3 coding DNA: TGTGCCAGCAGTTACTCATGGCGGGAGGAGCAGTTCTTC. Encoded protein: CASSYSWREEQFF.